This T cell receptor beta chain was captured by sequencing in a study of blood T cell repertoires in COVID-19. Across the study: COVID-19 samples collected from the United States, Italy and Spain covered acute and convalescent phases. T cells, B-cell-depleted T cells, or PBMCs provided the cDNA or gDNA that served as material.

Authors' methods: Amplification of reference gene primers was used by the study to estimate nucleated cell counts. Using immunoSEQ multiplex PCR, the repertoire was profiled, and TCRdb retains in-frame clones only, with some absent. V, J and clone size are taken as reported in that table, and D and trimming were inferred from the DNA itself. Here the sample spans fewer than 250,000 clones, about 80% being singletons. The CDR3 totals 14 residues. V lost 5 bases and J 4 bases, leaving 14 bases between the germline ends. In germline, CDR1 is SEHNR, CDR2 FQNEAQ (reference sequence). The sequenced sample was peripheral blood. This TCR derives from a woman of 80 years or more with acute or convalescent COVID-19. The V gene is TRBV7-9, the J gene TRBJ1-2; no clear D. CDR3: CASSAAQLIYGYTF. The CDR3 DNA follows: TGTGCCAGCAGCGCAGCACAGCTTATCTATGGCTACACCTTC.